The 6 T cell receptor beta chains listed next were all sequenced from one sample in a study of tumor-infiltrating lymphocytes in primary liver carcinoma. Starting from 500 ng of total RNA, TCR beta cDNA was produced with a primer in the constant region. Three nested multiplex PCR rounds, a slightly modified ARM-PCR method, built the TCR beta libraries. Both of the initial two PCR rounds ran for nine to ten cycles and employed TRBV1-TRBV30 forward primers alongside a C-beta reverse primer. TCRdb re-called the multiplex PCR reads through MiXCR, storing one row per CDR3 protein. The sample yields about 180,000 distinct CDR3 sequences, roughly three fifths seen once. Unsorted whole blood yielded blood RNA, and germline DNA was extracted as well. The sequenced material came from peripheral blood. These receptors were taken from a man aged 40-55 years with primary liver carcinoma and hepatitis B virus infection.

V is TRBV4-1 and J is TRBJ1-5; 11 bases are shared with TRBD1. The CDR3 totals 17 residues. The trim removed 0 bases at V and 6 bases at J, leaving 7 bases unmatched. Germline V CDR1 and CDR2: MGHRA, YSYEKL. The CDR3 DNA follows: TGCGCCAGCAGCCAAGACCCCCCGGGACAGGGGGGTCAGCCCCAGCATTTT. It specifies CASSQDPPGQGGQPQHF.

With respect to this clonotype: The conserved final phenylalanine or tryptophan is absent from the CDR3, which likely points to a read error. The limits of the CDR3 on the DNA are not certain, so only TCRdb's listed CDR3 is given. This sequence joins TRBV12-3 or TRBV12-4 and TRBJ1-1; the table names TRBD1, a call not compared with the DNA. The CDR3 has 17 amino acids, counting both end residues. The CDR3 here is CGSSSAWGTTMNTEASC.

The rearrangement uses TRBV11-2 and TRBJ2-7; D is uncertain. V dropped 2 bases and J dropped 2 bases, with 13 bases sitting between them. Germline V gene lookup returns CDR1 SGHAT and CDR2 FQNNGV. This CDR3 has 15 amino acids. The CDR3 DNA reads TGTGCCAGCAGCTTACTTCGCGACGGTACCTACGAGCAGTACTTC. It is translated as CASSLLRDGTYEQYF. The whole variable domain, filled in from reference TRBV11-2 and TRBJ2-7, reads EAGVAQSPRYKIIEKRQSVAFWCNPISGHATLYWYQQILGQGPKLLIQFQNNGVVDDSQLPKDRFSAERLKGVDSTLKIQPAKLEDSAVYLCASSLLRDGTYEQYFGPGTRLTVT.

The chain employs TRBV28 and TRBJ2-2; weak D call: TRBD1 (6 bases). Germline V gene sequence: CDR1 MDHEN, CDR2 SYDVKM. Trimming left V 4 bases short and J 3 bases short, with 12 bases between. This CDR3 region has 15 residues. CDR3 amino acids: CASSSFGQYTGELFF. The CDR3, as DNA: TGTGCCAGCAGTTCCTTCGGACAGTACACCGGGGAGCTGTTTTTT.

The chain has TRBV5-4 and TRBJ2-3, with 10 nucleotides matching TRBD2. Germline trimming cut 6 bases from V and 1 base from J; bases unmatched to any gene: 11. The CDR3 length is 17 residues. The germline gives CDR1 SGHNT, CDR2 YYREEE (reference sequence). DNA for the CDR3: TGTGCCAGCATTACTGTAACTGGGACTAGCGGCACAGATACGCAGTATTTT. Translating gives CASITVTGTSGTDTQYF.

A note on this clonotype: A clone one base away is much larger, so this may be a read error. The V and J genes are TRBV29-1 and TRBJ2-5; TRBD1 aligns across 7 bases. The CDR3 loop spans 14 amino acids. CDR1 and CDR2 from the germline V gene are SQVTM and ANQGSEA. The CDR3 spells CGVSRGTAQETQYF. The CDR3 coding sequence is TGCGGCGTTAGCAGGGGGACAGCCCAAGAGACCCAGTACTTC. Filled out from reference TRBV29-1 and TRBJ2-5, the complete variable domain reads SAVISQKPSRDICQRGTSLTIQCQVDSQVTMMFWYRQQPGQSLTLIATANQGSEATYESGFVIDKFPISRPNLTFSTLTVSNMSPEDSSIYLCGVSRGTAQETQYFGPGTRLLVL.